These 28 T cell receptor beta chains originate from one sample sequenced in a study of blood T cells in healthy people across ages. Using a J-beta primer mix together with a sample-barcoded 5' primer, a second PCR was run for roughly 6 to 12 cycles. One entry per CDR3 protein, called by TCRdb with MiXCR from the 5' RACE reads. The repertoire consists of about 1.6 million distinct CDR3 sequences, with roughly 32% occurring once and the leading ten covering approximately 11%. Sequencing used blood. All receptors come from a woman aged 25 to 39 in good health.

The chain combines TRBV21-1 with TRBJ1-6; the table's TRBD1 call for D was not verified on the DNA. TRBV21-1 is a recognized pseudogene. This CDR3 has 16 residues. The DNA for the CDR3 is TGTGCCAGCAGCATCCACTGGACAGCTGTTTGCTCACCCCTCCACTTT. Translated: CASSIHWTAVCSPLHF.

This clonotype was detected a few times. The chain carries TRBV15 and TRBJ1-1; D remains ambiguous. Trimming stripped 1 base from V and 2 bases from J, with 14 bases between. Germline loops: CDR1 LNHNV, CDR2 YYDKDF (reference sequence). The CDR3 loop spans 16 amino acids. CDR3 amino acids: CATSRGRSAGNTEAFF. The CDR3 coding sequence is TGTGCCACCAGCAGAGGCAGGTCAGCCGGAAACACTGAAGCTTTCTTT.

The CDR3 protein is CASSKERRTGRDEKLFF. The CDR3 DNA reads as TGTGCCAGCAGCAAAGAAAGGAGAACAGGGAGGGATGAAAAACTGTTTTTT. This chain joins TRBV21-1 and TRBJ1-4. TRBV21-1 represents a pseudogene. CDR3 length equals 17 residues.

The chain uses TRBV20-1 and TRBJ2-3, with 7 bases that match TRBD2. V lost 0 bases and J lost 4; bases outside the gene matches: 19. Germline loops: CDR1 DFQATT, CDR2 SNEGSKA (reference sequence). The CDR3 sequence is 19 residues long. CDR3 coding DNA: TGCAGTGCTAGAGATGAATCAGAGGGTCTCGGCGGGAGTGCAGATACGCAGTATTTT. It codes for CSARDESEGLGGSADTQYF.

In its sample, this clonotype was seen a few times. The rearrangement joins TRBV28 to TRBJ2-1; 14 positions match TRBD2. The CDR3 is 21 amino acids. The germline gives CDR1 MDHEN, CDR2 SYDVKM. V dropped 4 bases and J dropped 5; count of bases not matched to a gene: 19. CDR3 residues: CASSSPPLGTSGSRVDNEQFF. The CDR3 nucleotides are TGTGCCAGCAGTTCCCCCCCCTTAGGGACTAGCGGGAGCCGCGTGGACAATGAGCAGTTCTTC.

This chain connects TRBV18 to TRBJ2-1; 9 bases are a match to TRBD1. V gave up 3 bases and J gave up 2 bases; unmatched junction bases: 5. The length of the CDR3 is 16 residues. Germline V gives CDR1 KGHSH, CDR2 LQKENI. In DNA form, the CDR3 reads TGTGCCAGCTCACCGCTGGGACAGGGACCCTACAATGAGCAGTTCTTC. Protein: CASSPLGQGPYNEQFF.

This chain links TRBV4-1 with TRBJ2-3; a possible D gene is TRBD1 (5 bases). The V and J ends lost 2 bases and 7 bases respectively, with 16 bases between them. This CDR3 contains 15 residues. Per germline, CDR1 MGHRA and CDR2 YSYEKL. In DNA, the CDR3 is TGCGCCAGCAGCCAACCGGCAGGGTCAAGGAATACGCAGTATTTT. Translated, it gives CASSQPAGSRNTQYF.

This clonotype was counted a few times. The chain carries TRBV27 and TRBJ2-7; the match to TRBD2 covers 11 bases. Germline V gives CDR1 MNHEY, CDR2 SMNVEV (reference sequence). J was trimmed by 2 bases and V by 5 bases; bases with no gene match: 5. CDR3 length: 15 residues. CDR3 DNA: TGTGCCAGCAGTGGGCGACTAGCGGGACCCTACGAGCAGTACTTC. Protein: CASSGRLAGPYEQYF.

The CDR3 region has the DNA TGCAGCGTTGAAGGTTGGACACAAAGCAATCAGCCCCAGCATTTT. Protein product: CSVEGWTQSNQPQHF. The genes are TRBV29-1 and TRBJ1-5; maybe TRBD1 (5 bases). The V end was cut by 1 base, the J end by 1 base, with 11 bases between. Germline lookup yields CDR1 SQVTM and CDR2 ANQGSEA. The CDR3 is 15 amino acids.

This chain connects TRBV20-1 to TRBJ2-1; a possible D gene is TRBD1 (6 bases). Germline CDR1 reads DFQATT; CDR2 reads SNEGSKA (reference sequence). V was trimmed by 0 bases and J by 2 bases, leaving 14 bases between them. The CDR3 spans 16 residues. The CDR3 sequence: CSARDIQGSPYNEQFF. The CDR3 region has the DNA TGCAGTGCTAGAGATATACAGGGAAGCCCCTACAATGAGCAGTTCTTC.

This clonotype was counted a few times. The V call is TRBV5-5, the J call TRBJ2-4; 8 bases line up with TRBD1. J gave up 6 bases and V 3 bases, and 8 bases lay outside the gene matches. The germline V gene has CDR1 SGHKS and CDR2 YYEKEE (reference sequence). This CDR3 has 15 residues. CDR3 residues: CASSSMRDRGNIQYF. Written as DNA, the CDR3 is TGTGCCAGCAGCTCCATGCGAGACAGGGGAAACATTCAGTACTTC.

In this sample, this clonotype turned up a few times. This chain uses TRBV24-1 with TRBJ2-1; D gene unclear. Trimming cost V 3 bases and J 6 bases, with 14 bases left between them. CDR3 length equals 15 residues. Germline CDR1 and CDR2: KGHDR and SFDVKD. The CDR3 nucleotides are TGTGCCACCAGTGATGGAGATCCCCGGGCCAATGAGCAGTTCTTC. Translating gives CATSDGDPRANEQFF.

This clonotype came up many times. The rearrangement links TRBV29-1 to TRBJ2-3, with TRBD2 matching over 9 bases. Germline V CDR1 and CDR2: SQVTM, ANQGSEA. J gave up 4 bases and V 0 bases, and 5 bases lay outside the gene matches. This CDR3 has 15 residues. Written as DNA, the CDR3 is TGCAGCGTTGAAGATCTAGCGGGGCGGGCAGATACGCAGTATTTT. The encoded protein is CSVEDLAGRADTQYF.

This clonotype was seen a few times. The chain has TRBV6-5 and TRBJ1-4; D may be TRBD1 (6 bases). The CDR3 sequence is 15 residues long. CDR1 MNHEY and CDR2 SVGAGI come from the germline V gene. V dropped 0 bases and J dropped 6 bases, with 11 bases sitting between them. Here the CDR3 reads CASSYSGGEDEKLFF. In DNA form, the CDR3 reads TGTGCCAGCAGTTACTCAGGGGGGGAAGATGAAAAACTGTTTTTT.

The table lists this clonotype with a few counts. This chain connects TRBV4-1 to TRBJ2-7; D unresolved. This CDR3 has 15 residues. Per the germline V gene, CDR1 is MGHRA and CDR2 is YSYEKL. Trimming shortened V by 1 base and J by 1 base, and 11 bases separated the two germline ends. DNA of the CDR3: TGCGCCAGCAGCCAAGGAGGAGCAGCTTCCTACGAGCAGTACTTC. It yields the protein CASSQGGAASYEQYF.

Only one count was recorded for this clonotype. The CDR3 reads CASSPRGRGYSGEQFF. DNA for the CDR3: TGTGCCAGCAGCCCCAGAGGACGGGGTTACAGTGGTGAGCAGTTCTTC. The chain is built from TRBV7-6 and TRBJ2-1; possible D gene TRBD2, 5 bases. Trimming took off 5 bases at V and 9 bases at J, with 23 bases between the two ends. The CDR3 extends over 16 amino acids. CDR1 and CDR2 (germline): SGHVS, FNYEAQ.

This clonotype was found many times. The chain joins TRBV13 to TRBJ2-1; D unclear. Germline loops: CDR1 PRHDT, CDR2 FYEKMQ (reference sequence). CDR3 length equals 15 residues. Trimming took 1 base from V and 0 from J, leaving 7 bases between them. The CDR3 nucleotides read TGTGCCAGCAGCTTAGACCGAAACTCCTACAATGAGCAGTTCTTC. It encodes CASSLDRNSYNEQFF.

The V gene is TRBV6-2 or TRBV6-3, the J gene TRBJ1-2; no clear D gene. This CDR3 is built from 14 residues. Germline-derived CDR1 and CDR2 are MNHEY and SVGEGT. V was trimmed by 5 bases and J by 0 bases, leaving 10 bases between them. The CDR3 DNA reads as TGTGCCAGCAGTCACCACAAACCTAACTATGGCTACACCTTC. It yields the protein CASSHHKPNYGYTF.

This clonotype was observed many times. The chain carries TRBV4-1 and TRBJ1-2; TRBD1 might be the D (5 bases). The germline V and J ends were trimmed by 1 base and 3 bases, with 15 bases remaining between them. CDR3 length: 16 amino acids. Germline V CDR1 and CDR2: MGHRA, YSYEKL. DNA for the CDR3: TGCGCCAGCAGCCAAGGCGTTTTTGGGACTTACTATGGCTACACCTTC. As protein: CASSQGVFGTYYGYTF.

The rearrangement joins TRBV2 to TRBJ1-1; weak D call: TRBD1 (6 bases). V was pared by 4 bases and J by 5 bases, with 17 bases between. Germline V gene sequence: CDR1 SNHLY, CDR2 FYNNEI. The CDR3 sequence is 15 residues long. CDR3 nucleotide sequence: TGTGCCAGCAGTGCCCGGGACACCAGAGGGACTGAAGCTTTCTTT. Its protein product is CASSARDTRGTEAFF.

This chain's CDR3 is CASSLARIGTGSSYEQYF. CDR3 DNA sequence: TGTGCCAGCAGCTTAGCCCGCATAGGGACAGGGAGCTCCTACGAGCAGTACTTC. The V call is TRBV7-2, the J call TRBJ2-7, with 9 bases identical to TRBD1. Trimming at V came to 0 bases and at J to 0 bases, leaving 9 bases not matched to a gene. The V gene's germline CDR1 is SGHTA and CDR2 FQGNSA. The CDR3 runs 18 residues.

This clonotype was observed a handful of times. The rearrangement uses TRBV7-2 and TRBJ2-5, with TRBD1 identical over 7 bases. The CDR3 runs 13 residues. V trimming: 1 base; J trimming: 11 bases; junction bases outside the gene matches: 7. CDR1 SGHTA and CDR2 FQGNSA come from the germline V gene. The CDR3: CASSLGWDSWQYF. The CDR3 nucleotides read TGTGCCAGCAGCTTAGGGTGGGACAGCTGGCAGTACTTC.

J is TRBJ2-3 and V is TRBV4-2; 8 bases fit TRBD2. Per germline, CDR1 LGHNA and CDR2 YNFKEQ. With 1 base clipped from V and 8 bases from J, the junction kept 17 bases outside the gene matches. CDR3 length: 18 amino acids. The CDR3 spells CASSQVPWERETGGTQYF. For the CDR3, the DNA is TGTGCCAGCAGCCAAGTCCCTTGGGAGCGGGAGACCGGAGGTACGCAGTATTTT.

The chain recombines TRBV18 with TRBJ1-1; unclear D gene. Trimming stripped 3 bases from V and 7 bases from J, with 18 bases between. Germline CDR1 reads KGHSH; CDR2 reads LQKENI. The length of the CDR3 is 15 residues. The CDR3 sequence is CASSPWESIGIEAFF. CDR3 bases: TGTGCCAGCTCACCGTGGGAATCGATCGGTATTGAAGCTTTCTTT. Drawing the rest from reference TRBV18 and TRBJ1-1, the complete variable domain is NAGVMQNPRHLVRRRGQEARLRCSPMKGHSHVYWYRQLPEEGLKFMVYLQKENIIDESGMPKERFSAEFPKEGPSILRIQQVVRGDSAAYFCASSPWESIGIEAFFGQGTRLTVV.

The rearrangement joins TRBV7-9 to TRBJ2-5; TRBD2 aligns across 9 bases. V lost 1 base and J lost 6; bases outside the gene matches: 6. Germline CDR1 and CDR2: SEHNR and FQNEAQ (reference sequence). The CDR3 runs to 15 residues. The CDR3, as DNA: TGTGCCAGCAGCTTAGGGCTAGCGGGAACAAAGACCCAGTACTTC. Amino acids: CASSLGLAGTKTQYF.

The chain couples TRBV6-5 to TRBJ2-4; perhaps D is TRBD1 or TRBD2 (5 bases each). This CDR3 contains 16 residues. V was clipped by 0 bases and J by 4 bases, with 13 bases between them. Germline CDR1 is MNHEY and CDR2 is SVGAGI. CDR3 residues: CASSYSKAGAKNIQYF. Here the CDR3 DNA reads TGTGCCAGCAGTTACTCGAAAGCCGGGGCGAAAAACATTCAGTACTTC.

The chain has TRBV6-1 and TRBJ1-1, with D perhaps matching TRBD1 (6 bases). The CDR3 is made up of 14 amino acids. The germline gives CDR1 MNHNS, CDR2 SASEGT. V was cut by 2 bases and J by 6 bases, with 13 bases left in between. CDR3: CASSEYRDFSEAFF. The DNA for the CDR3 is TGTGCCAGCAGTGAATACAGGGATTTCTCTGAAGCTTTCTTT.

The rearrangement links TRBV7-3 to TRBJ2-1; D not certain. This CDR3 comprises 13 residues. CDR1 is SGHTA, CDR2 FQGTGA, per germline. Deletions cut 4 bases from V and 7 bases from J, with 11 bases between. The CDR3 loop is CASSSRLSNEQFF. Written as DNA, the CDR3 is TGTGCCAGCAGCTCGAGACTGTCTAATGAGCAGTTCTTC.